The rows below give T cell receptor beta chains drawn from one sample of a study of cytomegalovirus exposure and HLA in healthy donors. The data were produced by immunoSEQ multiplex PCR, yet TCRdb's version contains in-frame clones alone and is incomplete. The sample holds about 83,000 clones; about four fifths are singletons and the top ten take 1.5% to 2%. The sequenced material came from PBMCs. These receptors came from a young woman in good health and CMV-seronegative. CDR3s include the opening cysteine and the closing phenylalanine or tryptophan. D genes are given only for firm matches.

CDR3 protein: CASSKTWLAAGANVLTF
V gene: TRBV5-1
D gene: TRBD2
J gene: TRBJ2-6

CDR3 protein: CASSPLLAAETQYF
V gene: TRBV18
D gene: .
J gene: TRBJ2-5

CDR3 protein: CASSQEAGYRPTYEQYF
V gene: TRBV19
D gene: .
J gene: TRBJ2-7

CDR3 protein: CASSLSSTGGRNEQFF
V gene: TRBV27
D gene: TRBD1
J gene: TRBJ2-1

CDR3 protein: CSSSSAMREFIYF
V gene: TRBV7-9
D gene: TRBD2
J gene: TRBJ2-5

CDR3 protein: CASSITGTGSYEQYF
V gene: TRBV6-5
D gene: TRBD1
J gene: TRBJ2-7

CDR3 protein: CASSLSSGGSYEQYF
V gene: TRBV11-3
D gene: .
J gene: TRBJ2-7

CDR3 protein: CASSPRGQGAWNQPQHF
V gene: TRBV18
D gene: TRBD1
J gene: TRBJ1-5

CDR3 protein: CASSSGRTDNEKLFF
V gene: TRBV5-1
D gene: .
J gene: TRBJ1-4

CDR3 protein: CASGRIPGGADTEAFF
V gene: TRBV5-1
D gene: .
J gene: TRBJ1-1

CDR3 protein: CATGGRADSNTGELFF
V gene: TRBV21-1
D gene: .
J gene: TRBJ2-2

CDR3 protein: CASSATTGTGSKAFF
V gene: TRBV19
D gene: TRBD1
J gene: TRBJ1-1

CDR3 protein: CASSDRDKNTEAFF
V gene: TRBV19
D gene: .
J gene: TRBJ1-1

CDR3 protein: CASSVEEGSTYEQYF
V gene: TRBV9
D gene: .
J gene: TRBJ2-7

CDR3 protein: CASMRERGDTQYF
V gene: TRBV7-2
D gene: TRBD2
J gene: TRBJ2-3

CDR3 protein: CASSIRTAYFSEAFF
V gene: TRBV7-8
D gene: .
J gene: TRBJ1-1

CDR3 protein: CAILGAGAQETQYF
V gene: TRBV28
D gene: .
J gene: TRBJ2-5

CDR3 protein: CASSPGTGVGDTQYF
V gene: TRBV5-1
D gene: TRBD1
J gene: TRBJ2-3